This TCR beta chain was obtained from a study of post-analysis software for immune sequencing data. About the study: The courses of disease that were included comprised relapsing-remitting, secondary progressive and progressive-relapsing multiple sclerosis. Study-wide results and caveats: Multiple sclerosis patients showed significantly lower normalized Chao1 diversity than controls did. Several TRBV segments occurring more often in patients than controls included TRBV5-6, TRBV5-1 and TRBV20-1.

Regarding this clonotype: Its antigen is unknown.

Per germline, CDR1 MNHEY and CDR2 SVGAGI. The CDR3 runs to 15 residues. Trimming stripped 2 bases from V and 1 base from J, with 11 bases between. Unique-molecular-identifier-tagged TCR beta cDNA libraries were used. When roughly 0.9 to 10 million T cells were used, they gave hundreds of thousands of cDNA molecules. MiXCR, run by TCRdb on the PCR reads, gives a single entry per CDR3 protein. The table records about 540,000 distinct CDR3 sequences, roughly 34% of them present only once. J is TRBJ1-1 and V is TRBV6-5; weak D call: TRBD1 (5 bases). The receptor's source is a girl between 2 and 17 years old with multiple sclerosis. Sequenced material: blood. The CDR3 DNA reads as TGTGCCAGCAGTTACGTCGACAGCGAGAACACTGAAGCTTTCTTT. As protein: CASSYVDSENTEAFF.